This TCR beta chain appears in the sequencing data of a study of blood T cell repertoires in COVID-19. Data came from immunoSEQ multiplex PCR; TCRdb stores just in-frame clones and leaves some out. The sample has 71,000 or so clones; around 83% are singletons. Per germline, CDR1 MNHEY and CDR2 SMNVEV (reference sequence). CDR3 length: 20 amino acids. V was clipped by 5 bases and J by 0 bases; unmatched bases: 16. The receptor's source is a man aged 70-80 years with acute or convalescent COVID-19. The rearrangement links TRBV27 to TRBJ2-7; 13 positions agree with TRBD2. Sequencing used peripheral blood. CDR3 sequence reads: CASSLRGTSGAFRSSYEQYF. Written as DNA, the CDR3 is TGTGCCAGCAGTCTCCGGGGGACTAGCGGGGCATTCCGAAGCTCCTACGAGCAGTACTTC.